The 12 T cell receptor gamma chains in this list originate from one sample, sequenced in a study of gamma-delta T cells after stem cell transplantation. TCRdb applied CATT to the RT-PCR reads for clone calling. Of several hundred gamma-chain clones listed, under 25% were seen once; the top ten hold roughly a tenth. Sequenced input: gamma-delta T cells. The receptors here all came from a human donor. It is not recorded whose cells these are; they may come from a transplant donor.

This clone has just a few counts. A single base separates this from a much larger clone, so it may be a read error. The same CDR3 arises from other DNA sequences in this sample as well. V is TRGV4 and J is TRGJP2. Germline values: CDR1 EGSTGY, CDR2 YDSYTSSV. Trimming removed 5 bases from V and 3 bases from J; junction bases left unmatched: 0. The CDR3 has 12 amino acids. CDR3 protein: CATWGSDWIKTF. CDR3 nucleotide sequence: TGTGCCACCTGGGGTAGTGATTGGATCAAGACGTTT.

This clone was counted a few times. This likely reflects a read error, since a far larger clone is one base away. The V gene is TRGV9, the J gene TRGJP. CDR3 length: 16 residues. The germline V gene encodes CDR1 GITISATS and CDR2 ISYDGTV (reference sequence). The CDR3 DNA reads TGTGCCTTGTGGGAGGATCAAGAGTCGGGCAAAAAAATCAAGGTATTT. Its protein product is CALWEDQESGKKIKVF.

Concerning this clone itself: A far larger clone is just one base off, so this is likely a read error. The chain is built from TRGV9 and TRGJ1 or TRGJ2. CDR1 and CDR2 (germline): GITISATS, ISYDGTV (reference sequence). The CDR3 runs to 18 residues. CDR3 amino acids: CALWEVRENPLNYYKNLF. The CDR3 coding sequence is TGTGCCTTGTGGGAGGTCCGCGAAAACCCCTTGAATTATTATAAGAACCTCTTT.

This clone was detected only a few times. This could be a read error, since a much larger clone is one nucleotide away. Other DNA sequences in this specimen translate into the identical CDR3. J is TRGJ1 or TRGJ2 and V is TRGV2. Germline-derived CDR1 and CDR2 are EGSNGY and YDSYNSKV. The CDR3 length is 12 residues. CDR3 DNA sequence: TGTGCCACCTGGGTCTCTCCTAGAGGGAAACTCTTC. It specifies CATWVSPRGKLF.

This clone was counted a few times. The rearrangement links TRGV8 to TRGJP2. The CDR3 has 14 residues. Germline V CDR1 and CDR2: VENAVY, YDSYNSRV. After removal of 2 bases from V and 2 bases from J, the junction contained 2 bases not matched to a gene. The CDR3 region is CATWDMSSDWIKTF. In DNA, the CDR3 is TGTGCCACCTGGGATATGAGTAGTGATTGGATCAAGACGTTT.

In the case of this clone: This may be a read error: a much more frequent sequence differs by one nucleotide. The rearrangement joins TRGV2 to TRGJP2. In germline, CDR1 is EGSNGY, CDR2 YDSYNSKV. This CDR3 is built from 16 residues. The CDR3, as DNA: TGTGCCACCTGGGACGGGCCTTCTAGTAGTGATTGGACCAAGACGTTT. It specifies CATWDGPSSSDWTKTF.

By share of the sample, this clone is large. The J gene is TRGJ1 or TRGJ2, the V gene TRGV3. There are 12 residues in the CDR3. V gave up 6 bases and J gave up 10 bases; unmatched junction bases: 12. The germline gives CDR1 VTNTFY, CDR2 YDVSTARD (reference sequence). CDR3 in DNA: TGTGCCACCTGGACTAGCCCCGGGAAGAAACTCTTT. It specifies CATWTSPGKKLF.

Remarks on this clone: A single base separates this from a much larger clone, so it may be a read error. The J gene is TRGJ1 or TRGJ2, the V gene TRGV4. Germline CDR1 is EGSTGY and CDR2 is YDSYTSSV. This CDR3 region has 13 residues. The DNA for the CDR3 is TGCGCCACCTGGGATGGGCGACAGGGTAAGAAACTCTTT. It translates to CATWDGRQGKKLF.

Sample share makes this clone large. Other DNA sequences in the sample encode the same CDR3. For the CDR3, the DNA is TGTGCCTTGTGGGAGGTCCAAGAGTTGGGCAAAAAAATCAAGGTATTT. Amino acids: CALWEVQELGKKIKVF. The V call is TRGV9, the J call TRGJP. Trimming took 1 base from V and 4 from J; bases not matched to a gene: 1. Germline CDR1 reads GITISATS; CDR2 reads ISYDGTV (reference sequence). There are 16 residues in the CDR3.

This clone was counted only a few times. A far larger clone is only one base removed, so a read error is likely. The chain is built from TRGV9 and TRGJ1 or TRGJ2. CDR3 length equals 12 residues. V was pared by 3 bases and J by 8 bases, with 7 bases of the junction left unmatched. The germline CDR1 and CDR2 sequences are GITISATS and ISYDGTV (reference sequence). The DNA of the CDR3 is TGTGCCTTGTGGGAGTCCTATCATAAGAAACTCTTT. As protein: CALWESYHKKLF.

To note about this clone: A much larger clone differs by one base, so this may be a read error. The chain couples TRGV2 to TRGJP2. Germline V gene sequence: CDR1 EGSNGY, CDR2 YDSYNSKV. Germline trimming cut 0 bases from V and 5 bases from J; bases unmatched to any gene: 6. The CDR3 totals 15 residues. This CDR3 reads CATWDGLRSDWIKTF. CDR3 DNA: TGTGCCACCTGGGACGGGCTTAGAAGTGATTGGATCAAGACGTTT.

This clone rates as large. The J gene is TRGJ1 or TRGJ2, the V gene TRGV9. The CDR3 has 11 amino acids. Germline lookup yields CDR1 GITISATS and CDR2 ISYDGTV (reference sequence). V dropped 3 bases and J dropped 10; count of bases not matched to a gene: 6. CDR3 protein: CALWELWKKLF. DNA of the CDR3: TGTGCCTTGTGGGAGCTGTGGAAGAAACTCTTT.